This paragraph reports one T cell receptor (beta chain). The time point was: patch test 3, about 24 weeks after DPC sensitization. The treatment here: therapeutic diphenylcyclopropenone sensitization with weekly scalp DPC. This entry comes from a study of human T cells and chemical hapten exposure. Trimming stripped 0 bases from V and 8 bases from J, with 8 bases between. The CDR3 extends over 13 amino acids. The germline CDR1 and CDR2 sequences are LNHNV and YYDKDF (reference sequence). TCRdb re-called the RACE reads through MiXCR, storing one row per CDR3 protein. Found here are 82,000 or so distinct CDR3 sequences, about an eighth of them singletons; the top ten hold approximately 6.2%.

V usage is TRBV15 and J usage is TRBJ2-1, with D tentatively TRBD2 (6 bases). Sequencing was performed on whole blood, taken in connection with sensitization to the hapten diphenylcyclopropenone (DPC). The source of this sequence is a woman between 45 and 60 years old with alopecia areata. Some clones in this sample may be carry-over from other donors' samples. CDR3 sequence: CATSRDPGDEQFF. The CDR3 DNA reads TGTGCCACCAGCAGAGACCCGGGGGATGAGCAGTTCTTC.